This TCR beta chain was profiled in a study of blood T cell repertoires in COVID-19. Across the study: Sources were T cells, B-cell-depleted T cells, or PBMCs; the material itself was cDNA or gDNA.

The CDR3 length is 13 residues. V gave up 8 bases and J gave up 7 bases; unmatched junction bases: 6. Here immunoSEQ multiplex PCR was the method, and the copy in TCRdb shows in-frame clones only, minus some. The sample holds a few hundred thousand clones, over 75% seen once. The receptor comes from a human donor in a cohort sampled during active COVID-19. Sequencing was performed on peripheral blood. V gene TRBV12-3 or TRBV12-4 combines with J gene TRBJ2-2; 8 bases agree with TRBD1. CDR3 region: CASEAGGYGELFF. The CDR3 DNA reads as TGTGCCAGCGAGGCAGGGGGCTACGGGGAGCTGTTTTTT.